Included here is one TCR beta chain sequence, with context. The data were obtained in a study of blood T cells in healthy people across ages. Then a second PCR, running about 6 to 12 cycles, was carried out with a sample-barcoded 5' primer and a J-beta primer mix. MiXCR, run by TCRdb on the 5' RACE reads, gives a single entry per CDR3 protein. The table lists about 680,000 distinct CDR3 sequences, roughly 49% of them singletons. The CDR3 consists of 14 residues. V trimming: 1 base; J trimming: 11 bases; junction bases outside the gene matches: 10. Germline CDR1 and CDR2: DFQATT and SNEGSKA (reference sequence).

The source of this sequence is a woman in her fifties or sixties in good health. Specimen: blood. The chain uses TRBV20-1 and TRBJ2-5; 10 bases line up with TRBD2. This chain's CDR3 is CSARGTSGNNEQYF. The CDR3 DNA sequence: TGCAGTGCTAGAGGGACTAGCGGAAACAATGAGCAGTACTTC.